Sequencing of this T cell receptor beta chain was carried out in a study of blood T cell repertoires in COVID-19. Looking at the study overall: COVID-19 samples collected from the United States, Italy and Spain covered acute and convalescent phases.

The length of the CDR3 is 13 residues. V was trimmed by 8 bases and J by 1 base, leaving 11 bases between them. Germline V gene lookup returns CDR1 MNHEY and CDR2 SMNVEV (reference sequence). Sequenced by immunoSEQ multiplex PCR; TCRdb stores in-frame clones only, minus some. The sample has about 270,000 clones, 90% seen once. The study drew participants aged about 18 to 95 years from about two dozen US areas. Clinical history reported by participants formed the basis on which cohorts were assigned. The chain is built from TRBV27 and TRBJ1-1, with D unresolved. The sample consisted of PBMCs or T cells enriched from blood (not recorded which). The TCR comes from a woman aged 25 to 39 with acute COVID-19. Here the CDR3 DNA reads TGTGCCAGCTCCTTTGCGGCGAACACTGAAGCTTTCTTT. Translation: CASSFAANTEAFF.